What follows are 10 T cell receptor beta chains derived from one specimen sequenced in a study of identical twins. TCRdb reprocessed the 5' RACE reads via MiXCR and lists one record per CDR3 protein. The repertoire holds about 530,000 distinct CDR3 sequences, with 20% to 25% as singletons. In addition, the sample was reused for a study of yellow fever vaccine responses in identical twins.

The sequenced sample was CD4+ T cells sorted from blood. These receptor sequences come from a woman under 30 in good health.

Only a few counts were recorded for this clonotype. The chain recombines TRBV6-1 with TRBJ2-2; 7 bases line up with TRBD2. V was clipped by 5 bases and J by 0 bases; unmatched bases: 3. The CDR3 consists of 15 residues. Germline V gives CDR1 MNHNS, CDR2 SASEGT. CDR3 DNA sequence: TGTGCCAGCAGTAGCGGGGTGACGAACACCGGGGAGCTGTTTTTT. Amino acids: CASSSGVTNTGELFF.

This clonotype was seen a handful of times. The J gene is TRBJ1-2, the V gene TRBV12-3 or TRBV12-4, with no clear D. The CDR3 spans 13 residues. Deletions cut 6 bases from V and 4 bases from J, with 12 bases between. This CDR3 reads CASRWAGSYGYTF. The CDR3 DNA reads as TGTGCCAGCAGGTGGGCAGGATCCTATGGCTACACCTTC.

The gene calls are TRBV12-5 and TRBJ2-6, with a possible D match to TRBD1 (5 bases). The length of the CDR3 is 20 residues. CDR1 is LGHNT and CDR2 is FRNRAP in the germline V gene. V lost 0 bases and J lost 0, with 18 bases in between. The CDR3 reads CASGLVFWGASISGANVLTF. The CDR3, as DNA: TGTGCTAGTGGTTTGGTTTTCTGGGGCGCCTCTATCTCTGGGGCCAACGTCCTGACTTTC.

The chain combines TRBV14 with TRBJ2-5; TRBD2 is a possible D gene (5 bases). CDR1 and CDR2 (germline): SGHDN, FVKESK. The V and J ends lost 6 bases and 4 bases respectively, with 15 bases between them. The CDR3 spans 14 residues. This chain's CDR3 is CASSPGLRLETQYF. The CDR3 DNA is TGTGCCAGCAGTCCCGGACTGAGGCTAGAGACCCAGTACTTC.

The V call is TRBV28, the J call TRBJ1-5; TRBD1 matches at 9 bases. J was trimmed by 4 bases and V by 8 bases; bases with no gene match: 3. Germline V gives CDR1 MDHEN, CDR2 SYDVKM. The CDR3 is 13 amino acids. The CDR3: CASRDRENQPQHF. CDR3 coding DNA: TGTGCCAGCCGGGACAGGGAGAATCAGCCCCAGCATTTT. Using reference TRBV28 and TRBJ1-5 for the parts outside the CDR3, the full variable domain is DVKVTQSSRYLVKRTGEKVFLECVQDMDHENMFWYRQDPGLGLRLIYFSYDVKMKEKGDIPEGYSVSREKKERFSLILESASTNQTSMYLCASRDRENQPQHFGDGTRLSIL.

The chain is built from TRBV12-3 or TRBV12-4 and TRBJ2-1, with D possibly matching TRBD2 (5 bases). The CDR3 totals 17 residues. Deletions cut 6 bases from V and 5 bases from J, with 23 bases between. CDR3 amino acids: CASSPDFYGRVHNEQFF. In nucleotides, the CDR3 is TGTGCCAGCAGCCCCGACTTTTACGGGCGGGTTCACAATGAGCAGTTCTTC.

This clonotype turned up a few times. The chain is built from TRBV11-2 and TRBJ2-7, with 7 bases that match TRBD2. CDR1 is SGHAT and CDR2 is FQNNGV in the germline V gene. After removal of 5 bases from V and 6 bases from J, the junction contained 7 bases not matched to a gene. The CDR3 totals 13 residues. DNA of the CDR3: TGTGCCAGCAGCCCCCGACTAGCCGGCGAGCAGTACTTC. It encodes CASSPRLAGEQYF.

The sample holds a few counts of this clonotype. The chain combines TRBV29-1 with TRBJ2-3; D ambiguous. Trimming stripped 4 bases from V and 1 base from J, with 0 bases between. Per the germline V gene, CDR1 is SQVTM and CDR2 is ANQGSEA. This CDR3 contains 10 residues. CDR3 region: CSVGTDTQYF. CDR3 coding DNA: TGCAGCGTTGGCACAGATACGCAGTATTTT.

The chain joins TRBV20-1 to TRBJ2-1; D might be TRBD1 (5 bases). The ends were cut back, 6 bases at V and 4 bases at J, with 10 bases in the middle. This CDR3 comprises 12 residues. Germline values: CDR1 DFQATT, CDR2 SNEGSKA (reference sequence). The CDR3 sequence: CSADRQYNEQFF. In DNA form, the CDR3 reads TGCAGTGCCGACAGACAGTACAATGAGCAGTTCTTC.

V and J are TRBV7-2 and TRBJ2-1, with D uncertain. The CDR3 consists of 14 residues. V was shortened by 1 base and J by 8 bases, with 12 bases between the two germline ends. Per germline, CDR1 SGHTA and CDR2 FQGNSA. The CDR3 here is CASSLVSLGDEQFF. The CDR3 DNA is TGTGCCAGCAGCTTAGTATCCCTTGGAGATGAGCAGTTCTTC. Full variable domain (missing parts from reference TRBV7-2 and TRBJ2-1): GAGVSQSPSNKVTEKGKDVELRCDPISGHTALYWYRQSLGQGLEFLIYFQGNSAPDKSGLPSDRFSAERTGGSVSTLTIQRTQQEDSAVYLCASSLVSLGDEQFFGPGTRLTVL.